The next 13 T cell receptor beta chains were all read from a single sample in a study of T cell responses to AZD1222 COVID-19 vaccine. TCRdb's copy holds only in-frame clones and misses some; the assay was immunoSEQ multiplex PCR. The table has tens of thousands of clones, about nine tenths seen once. The material sequenced was peripheral blood, taken 28 days after the second AZD1222 dose. These receptors came from an adult who received the AZD1222 COVID-19 vaccine.

The genes are TRBV6-6 and TRBJ2-5; weak D call: TRBD2 (6 bases). Looked up from germline, CDR1 is MNHNY and CDR2 is SVGAGI (reference sequence). V was shortened by 0 bases and J by 2 bases, with 10 bases between the two germline ends. CDR3 length: 15 residues. The CDR3 nucleotides are TGTGCCAGCAGTTACTCTCGGGGGACGCAAGAGACCCAGTACTTC. Translation: CASSYSRGTQETQYF.

V is TRBV7-2 and J is TRBJ1-2; 7 bases map to TRBD1. The CDR3 length is 15 residues. The V and J ends lost 5 bases and 8 bases, in that order; junction bases with no gene match: 14. Germline V gives CDR1 SGHTA, CDR2 FQGNSA. The CDR3 here is CASSAIQGQGKGYTF. The CDR3 DNA follows: TGTGCCAGCAGCGCCATACAGGGGCAGGGGAAGGGCTACACCTTC.

This rearrangement joins TRBV2 to TRBJ1-3; D call uncertain. V gave up 4 bases and J gave up 0 bases, with 7 bases separating them. Germline CDR1 reads SNHLY; CDR2 reads FYNNEI. The CDR3 runs to 14 residues. The CDR3 reads CASSVGNSGNTIYF. The CDR3 bases are TGTGCCAGCAGTGTGGGAAACTCTGGAAACACCATATATTTT.

This clone showed up just once. The V call is TRBV7-2, the J call TRBJ2-2; weak D call: TRBD2 (6 bases). CDR1 is SGHTA and CDR2 is FQGNSA in the germline V gene. V lost 2 bases, J lost 0 bases, and 10 bases lay in between. The CDR3 consists of 16 residues. CDR3 region: CASSLRRDPNTGELFF. The CDR3 DNA reads as TGTGCCAGCAGCTTACGGCGGGACCCGAACACCGGGGAGCTGTTTTTT.

This chain links TRBV12-3 or TRBV12-4 with TRBJ2-7, with 11 positions matching TRBD2. The junction had 3 bases not matched to a gene; V was cut back by 6 bases and J by 5 bases. CDR3 length: 13 residues. The DNA for the CDR3 is TGTGCCAGCAGCCTAGCGGGGGGCCACGAGCAGTACTTC. Translating gives CASSLAGGHEQYF.

In this sample, this clone turned up a few times. This rearrangement joins TRBV29-1 to TRBJ1-1; D is perhaps TRBD1 (5 bases). The V and J ends lost 7 bases and 1 base respectively, with 16 bases between them. CDR3 size: 14 residues. CDR1 and CDR2 from the germline V gene are SQVTM and ANQGSEA. CDR3 sequence: CSGKPTGSNTEAFF. CDR3 nucleotides: TGCAGCGGTAAGCCTACAGGATCGAACACTGAAGCTTTCTTT.

In nucleotides, the CDR3 is TGTGCCAGCAGCTTGGTTGGAGGGGGCGAATATACGCAGTATTTT. It translates to CASSLVGGGEYTQYF. The rearrangement uses TRBV5-4 and TRBJ2-3; D may be TRBD1 (7 bases). Germline loops: CDR1 SGHNT, CDR2 YYREEE (reference sequence). V was trimmed by 0 bases and J by 7 bases, leaving 15 bases between them. The CDR3 totals 15 residues.

This sequence joins TRBV7-6 and TRBJ2-1; a weak D match, TRBD1 (6 bases). Between the trimmed V and J ends, which lost 2 bases and 6 bases, there was a span of 11 bases. This CDR3 region has 14 residues. Looked up from germline, CDR1 is SGHVS and CDR2 is FNYEAQ. CDR3 sequence: CASSLTQGPNEQFF. CDR3 DNA sequence: TGTGCCAGCAGCTTAACACAGGGCCCCAATGAGCAGTTCTTC.

This chain uses TRBV7-2 with TRBJ2-5, with 9 bases lining up with TRBD1. The CDR3 covers 15 residues. Trimming at V came to 1 base and at J to 5 bases, leaving 5 bases not matched to a gene. In germline, CDR1 is SGHTA, CDR2 FQGNSA. The CDR3 loop is CASSLGGQGWETQYF. The CDR3 DNA is TGTGCCAGCAGCTTAGGAGGACAGGGGTGGGAGACCCAGTACTTC.

The genes are TRBV2 and TRBJ1-6; TRBD1 aligns across 7 bases. The CDR3 runs 15 residues. Germline lookup yields CDR1 SNHLY and CDR2 FYNNEI. After removal of 6 bases from V and 10 bases from J, the junction contained 12 bases not matched to a gene. CDR3 loop: CASSYHRQGDSPLHF. CDR3 coding DNA: TGTGCCAGCAGCTACCATCGACAGGGCGACTCACCCCTCCACTTT.

The rearrangement uses TRBV9 and TRBJ2-5, with TRBD2 matching 9 bases. Germline V gene lookup returns CDR1 SGDLS and CDR2 YYNGEE. After removal of 4 bases from V and 5 bases from J, the junction contained 6 bases not matched to a gene. This CDR3 is 14 amino acids long. CDR3 sequence: CASSPGLAGETQYF. The CDR3, as DNA: TGTGCCAGCAGCCCGGGACTAGCTGGGGAGACCCAGTACTTC. The whole variable domain, filled in from reference TRBV9 and TRBJ2-5, reads DSGVTQTPKHLITATGQRVTLRCSPRSGDLSVYWYQQSLDQGLQFLIQYYNGEERAKGNILERFSAQQFPDLHSELNLSSLELGDSALYFCASSPGLAGETQYFGPGTRLLVL.

In its sample, this clone ranks as medium-sized. J is TRBJ1-1 and V is TRBV29-1; D may be TRBD1 (5 bases). Germline CDR1 is SQVTM and CDR2 is ANQGSEA. CDR3 length: 13 amino acids. V gave up 5 bases and J gave up 4 bases, with 14 bases separating them. The DNA for the CDR3 is TGCAGCGTTTCACCAGGGTCCCCCACTGAAGCTTTCTTT. This translates into CSVSPGSPTEAFF.

The chain is built from TRBV19 and TRBJ2-1; D is possibly TRBD2 (6 bases). Trimming left V 7 bases short and J 7 bases short, with 23 bases between. Germline assignment: CDR1 LNHDA and CDR2 SQIVND (reference sequence). CDR3 length equals 16 residues. DNA for the CDR3: TGTGCCAGTACCGATTATAGATCGGGGGAGTCGAATGAGCAGTTCTTC. Amino acid sequence: CASTDYRSGESNEQFF.